This T cell receptor beta chain was captured in a study of control samples from healthy donors and cancer patients. CDR1 and CDR2 from the germline V gene are MGHRA and YSYEKL. V shed 1 base and J shed 2 bases, with 20 bases lying between them. The CDR3 is made up of 18 amino acids. TCRdb keeps only in-frame clones here, not all; method: immunoSEQ multiplex PCR. The sample gives roughly 130,000 clones, around nine tenths of which show up once; around 10% is in the top ten. V usage is TRBV4-1 and J usage is TRBJ2-5; TRBD1 or TRBD2 may be the D gene (5 bases each). The source material was blood. This TCR was sampled from a man aged 30 to 39 in good health. The CDR3 nucleotides are TGCGCCAGCAGCCAAGTCGCTATGGGGGTATGGGCTCAAGAGACCCAGTACTTC. This encodes CASSQVAMGVWAQETQYF.